The clone carrying this T cell receptor beta chain came up a few times. The CDR3 has 16 residues. Germline CDR1 DFQATT, CDR2 SNEGSKA (reference sequence). The V and J ends lost 5 bases and 5 bases, in that order; junction bases with no gene match: 10. This sample is drawn from a study of T-cell memory formation after mild COVID-19. The wider study: Clusters were largely donor specific.

TCRdb called the 5' RACE reads again in MiXCR, with one record for every CDR3 protein. In the table there are 300,000 or so distinct CDR3 sequences, about 16% of which are singletons. The sequence came from a man aged 18 to 35 who had mild COVID-19 (a few samples of this study predate the infection). Cell type and time point are not known. The V and J genes are TRBV20-1 and TRBJ2-5; TRBD2 agrees at 14 bases. The sequencing input was PBMCs or a T cell subset sorted from them (not recorded which). The CDR3 region is CSAEHGLAGGSETQYF. The CDR3 nucleotides are TGCAGTGCTGAACACGGACTAGCGGGGGGTAGTGAGACCCAGTACTTC.